This TCR beta chain was captured in a study of a mutant IDH1 vaccine in newly diagnosed glioma. Study summary: The study gave patients eight vaccinations in weeks 1, 3, 5, 7, 11, 15, 19, 23.

V shed 8 bases and J shed 2 bases, with 12 bases lying between them. The CDR3 is made up of 14 amino acids. Germline CDR1 reads WSHSY; CDR2 reads SAAADI. Comments on this clone: Antigen specificity is unknown.

Using immunoSEQ multiplex PCR, the repertoire was profiled, and TCRdb retains in-frame clones only, with some absent. The table shows roughly 130,000 clones, with just under 80% occurring only once. Sample time point: week 11, during vaccination. Doses consisted of 300 ug of mutant IDH1 20-mer peptide each, paired with topical imiquimod. The sequence was obtained from a man between 35 and 55 years old with glioma. Source: PBMCs, taken from a glioma patient whose treatment included an IDH1 peptide vaccine. V usage is TRBV10-2 and J usage is TRBJ2-2; perhaps D is TRBD1 or TRBD2 (5 bases each). CDR3 sequence: CASAWGTNTGELFF. The CDR3 nucleotides read TGCGCCAGCGCGTGGGGGACCAACACCGGGGAGCTGTTTTTT.